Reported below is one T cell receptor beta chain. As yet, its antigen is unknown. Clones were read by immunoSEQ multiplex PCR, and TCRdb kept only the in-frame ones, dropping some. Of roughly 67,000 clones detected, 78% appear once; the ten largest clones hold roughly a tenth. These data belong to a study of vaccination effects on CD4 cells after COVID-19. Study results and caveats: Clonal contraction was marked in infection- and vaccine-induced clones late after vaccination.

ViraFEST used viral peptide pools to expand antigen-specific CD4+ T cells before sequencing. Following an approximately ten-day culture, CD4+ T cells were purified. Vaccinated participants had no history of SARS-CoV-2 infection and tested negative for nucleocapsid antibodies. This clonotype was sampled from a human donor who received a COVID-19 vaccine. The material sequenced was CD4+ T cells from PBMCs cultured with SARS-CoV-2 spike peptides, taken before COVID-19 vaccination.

The CDR3: CASSPRRGEAFF. The DNA of the CDR3 is TGTGCCAGCAGCCCAAGACGAGGTGAAGCTTTCTTT. The chain combines TRBV12-3 or TRBV12-4 with TRBJ1-1, with unresolved D. Trimming shortened V by 6 bases and J by 7 bases, and 12 bases separated the two germline ends. This CDR3 is built from 12 residues.